This T cell receptor (beta chain) was recorded in a study of cytomegalovirus exposure and HLA in healthy donors listed by TCRdb under 2017. With regard to the full study: In an earlier analysis of roughly 500 of the donors, 276 Gb of sequence data and 100 million or so unique TCR beta sequences from about 179 million T cells were reported. An early release covering roughly 580 HLA-typed donors comprised about 320 gigabases of sequencing data and tens of millions of unique TCR sequences. Among the roughly 400 genotyped donors, approximately 81% belonged to the genetic ancestry cluster associated with self-reported Caucasian donors. The study aimed to test whether signatures of past pathogen exposure could be identified by cataloging public T cell receptors. Using immunosequencing, the study profiled T cell repertoires from 666 subjects and related those repertoires to cytomegalovirus serostatus. Besides the first cohort of under 700 subjects, a separate validation cohort made up of roughly 120 different subjects was used. High-throughput TCR immunosequencing, statistical association of individual TCRs with disease status, and machine learning were combined to predict cytomegalovirus infection status. In a later analysis, previously published TCR beta repertoires from 600 to 850 donors were re-analyzed and high-resolution HLA genotyping was added so that TCR occurrence patterns could be studied. Rather than using new phenotypic data, the later analysis identified candidate immune exposures from TCR beta sequences and from how often those sequences occurred across donors. An earlier analysis of 587 of the donors used high-throughput TCR beta sequencing to judge whether each TCR beta V gene segment behaved as functional or pseudogenic. Alongside the repertoire data, information on donor age, sex, ethnicity and CMV serostatus was compiled. A later genetic analysis used genome-wide SNP genotypes for about 65% of the roughly 700 donors, treating that subset as a discovery cohort. Every discovery cohort repertoire had been produced on one sequencing platform. HLA typing covered class I and class II loci at four-digit resolution. Typing coverage varied by locus: roughly 629-630 donors for A, B, C, DRB1 and DQB1; more than 500 for DQA1; some 610 for DPA1; some 470 for DPB1. Roughly five DR-DQ haplotypes were handled as single units for association and clustering because linkage in the cohort was strong. Among roughly 370 genotyped donors of the cohort, an average of approximately 240,000 unique TCR beta nucleotide sequences were sequenced per donor, roughly a sixth of them non-productive. General study outcomes and caveats: The earlier analysis of approximately 590 of the donors excluded roughly 17 rarely observed V segments, including chromosome 9 orphons, because counts were too low. A later analysis associated 16,951 TCR beta sequences with specific HLA alleles at a false discovery rate of 0.05. The study listed approximately 160 TCR beta chains as associated with cytomegalovirus. Sequencing depth was assumed to be roughly uniform across donors in the presence/absence analyses, though that assumption may not hold. V-gene and J-gene trimming of TCR beta chains was associated with a missense DCLRE1C variant in a later genetic analysis, and the association was replicated in an independent cohort. The only immune exposure information available for the cohort was CMV serostatus. This cohort had only TCR beta chains sequenced, and the lack of alpha or paired-chain data limited which features could be detected. Cytomegalovirus status was reported to be diagnosed by the classifier with high specificity and sensitivity in both the original and validation cohorts. An earlier analysis of 450 to 750 of the donors showed that most TCR beta V segments appeared in productive rearrangements either about 87% or about 30% of the time, which broadly matched IMGT annotations. Most CMV-associated TCR beta chains appeared to be HLA-restricted in a later analysis, and the HLA associations seemed to be driven largely by CMV exposure. According to a later analysis, parvovirus B19, influenza, CMV and Epstein-Barr virus appeared linked to several top co-occurrence clusters. In vitro tests confirmed that three of the cytomegalovirus-associated TCR beta chains recognize cytomegalovirus antigens. Compared with the roughly 670-donor mean, donors in an Asian-associated ancestry cluster had fewer N-insertions in productive TCRs, according to a later genetic analysis. A cluster of highly shared sequence variants was judged likely to be a technical artifact of the sequencing pipeline. Linkage disequilibrium might explain the correlated functional status among segregating V segments, but an unknown experimental factor could not be ruled out. Strong co-occurrence of HLA alleles, especially DR and DQ, made assigning TCR associations to individual alleles difficult. A later analysis found that HLA-associated TCR beta chains were more clonally expanded and had lower generation probabilities than equally common non-associated chains. Because some donors lacked HLA typing at each locus, the association tests relied only on the typed subset. In a later analysis, the rate of TCR association differed among HLA loci, with DRB1 alleles having the most associated TCRs and HLA-C alleles having the fewest. Most TCR sequences were seen in very few donors, while some public TCRs were found in many individuals. According to the authors, the approach could potentially be generalized to other disease states and immunological phenotypes. Because the 87-base-pair reads could not distinguish some IMGT-functional V segments, including TRBV6-2 and TRBV6-3, those segments were excluded. A further reported finding was that TCR beta sequences accurately predicted the HLA-A and HLA-B alleles for most subjects in the first cohort.

The library was obtained by the immunoSEQ multiplex PCR assay. The multiplex PCR relied on a mix of 60 forward primers for TCR Vbeta segments and 13 reverse primers for TCR Jbeta segments. The CDR3 region of rearranged TCR beta genes was amplified from genomic DNA by a multiplex PCR assay. The amplified TCR beta libraries were sequenced on the Illumina HiSeq System as 87-base-pair reads. The study's processing was this. In a later analysis, approximately 74 million unique TCR beta chains were counted across the 650 to 750 repertoires, and around 10 million of these chains were shared by at least two donors. Raw reads were error-corrected and collapsed into unique sequences with a nearest-neighbor algorithm that merged closely related sequences to remove PCR and sequencing errors. V, D and J gene segments were assigned by aligning CDR3 sequences to IMGT reference sequences. For a sequence to be retained, a match of at least six nucleotides to both a V gene segment and a J gene segment was required. Rearrangements were called productive when the CDR3 lacked stop codons and stayed in frame with V and J; all others were non-productive. CDR3 was defined by IMGT convention, running from the second conserved V-encoded cysteine to the conserved J-encoded phenylalanine. The earlier analysis of around 640 of the donors excluded sequences that lacked an unambiguous match to a single V gene segment. In an earlier analysis of several hundred of the donors, V segments were called functional above 56.7% productive rearrangements and were called segregating when the between-donor standard deviation exceeded 5%. To diagnose cytomegalovirus status from the catalog of TCR beta chain sequences, a statistical classification framework was built. A later analysis assigned V and J genes by comparing TCR nucleotide sequences with IMGT/GENE-DB human TR gene sequences. A later analysis assigned CDR3 sequences and most-parsimonious VDJ recombination scenarios with the TCRdist pipeline. In a later analysis, every TCR beta chain was defined by the combination of its CDR3 amino acid sequence and its V-gene family, and reads without a unique V-gene family were dropped. A later analysis removed several hundred highly shared, low-generation-probability nucleotide sequences to deal with suspected cross-contamination and a sequencing artifact. In a later analysis, a clonal expansion index for each public chain was calculated from normalized within-repertoire ranks of inferred template counts. In a later analysis, generation probabilities were computed with a VDJ recombination model fitted to out-of-frame rearrangements, and the resulting probabilities were checked against IGoR. Hypergeometric tests were used in a later analysis to score TCR-TCR, TCR-HLA and TCR-CMV co-occurrence, with a repertoire-size bias correction applied to the TCR pairs. A later analysis estimated false discovery rates by permuting HLA or CMV assignments 20 times. A later analysis grouped co-occurring TCRs with DBSCAN, adding TCRdist sequence similarity when clustering within HLA-allele-positive subsets. Repertoires with fewer than 30,000 or more than 120,000 public chains were left out of co-occurrence clustering, as were four to six repertoires with anomalous nucleotide sharing. The table was pulled from immuneACCESS by TCRdb, which kept in-frame rearrangements only. Such tables lose some clones; where checked, under half of the loss comes from unresolved V genes, and the rest has no known cause. The V and J calls and clone size were taken over from that table, and D and trimming were inferred from the DNA. This sample holds roughly 160,000 clones; roughly 80% were observed only once. Approximately 8% of the sample rests with the top ten.

The cohort was made up of 500 to 850 healthy bone marrow donors. At the time of sampling, every cohort member was nominally healthy, though immune exposures that went unrecorded were likely present. The donor tested CMV seropositive and was one of the 289 seropositive cohort members. Every donor gave a peripheral blood sample, and the peripheral blood mononuclear cells from that sample were used for TCR beta sequencing. Genomic DNA extraction from the blood cell samples was performed with the Qiagen DNeasy Blood Extraction Kit. Notes on this clone: The target of this receptor is not known. Per-base qualities were not stored, and no clone one base away is much larger.

Reading from cysteine to phenylalanine, the CDR3 counts 13 amino acids. Only the CDR3 portion is preserved as DNA: 39 bases, with reading frame beginning at the first base. The germline V gene sets CDR1 to MGHRA and CDR2 to YSYEKL. V sheds 4 bases and J sheds 4 bases, leaving 10 bases between their ends. Sequencing used PBMCs. The sequence derives from a male donor in good health and CMV-seropositive. The V gene is TRBV4-1 and the J gene is TRBJ2-5; no D gene can be assigned with confidence. CDR3 region: CASSPSPGETQYF. The DNA is TGCGCCAGCAGCCCCTCCCCGGGAGAGACCCAGTACTTC.